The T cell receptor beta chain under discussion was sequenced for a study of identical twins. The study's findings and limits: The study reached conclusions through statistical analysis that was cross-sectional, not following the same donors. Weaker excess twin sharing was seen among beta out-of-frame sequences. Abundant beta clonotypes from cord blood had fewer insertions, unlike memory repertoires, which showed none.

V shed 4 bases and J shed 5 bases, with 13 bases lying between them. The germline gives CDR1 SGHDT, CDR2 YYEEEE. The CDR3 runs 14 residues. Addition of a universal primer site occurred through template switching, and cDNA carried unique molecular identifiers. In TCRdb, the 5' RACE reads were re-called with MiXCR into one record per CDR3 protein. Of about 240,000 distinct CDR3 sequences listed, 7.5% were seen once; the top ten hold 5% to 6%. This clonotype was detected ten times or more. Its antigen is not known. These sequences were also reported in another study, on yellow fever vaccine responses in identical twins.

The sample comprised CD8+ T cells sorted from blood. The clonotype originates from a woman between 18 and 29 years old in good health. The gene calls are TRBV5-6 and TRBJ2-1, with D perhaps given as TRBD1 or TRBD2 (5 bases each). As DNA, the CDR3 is TGTGCCAGCAGCCCTGGGTGGGGGAACAATGAGCAGTTCTTC. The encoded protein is CASSPGWGNNEQFF. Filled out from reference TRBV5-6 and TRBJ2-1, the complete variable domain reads DAGVTQSPTHLIKTRGQQVTLRCSPKSGHDTVSWYQQALGQGPQFIFQYYEEEERQRGNFPDRFSGHQFPNYSSELNVNALLLGDSALYLCASSPGWGNNEQFFGPGTRLTVL.